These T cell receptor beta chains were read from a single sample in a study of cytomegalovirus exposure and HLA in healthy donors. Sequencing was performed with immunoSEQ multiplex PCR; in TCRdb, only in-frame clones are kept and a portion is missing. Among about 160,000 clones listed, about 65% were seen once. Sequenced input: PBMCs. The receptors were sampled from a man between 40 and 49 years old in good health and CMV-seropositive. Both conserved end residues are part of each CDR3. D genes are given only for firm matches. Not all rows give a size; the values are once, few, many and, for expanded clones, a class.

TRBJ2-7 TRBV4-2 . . CVSSQDLGVGASYEQYF TGTGTCAGCAGCCAAGATCTTGGAGTCGGTGCTTCCTACGAGCAGTACTTC
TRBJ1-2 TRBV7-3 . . CASTQNSNYGYTF TGTGCCAGCACCCAAAACAGCAACTATGGCTACACCTTC
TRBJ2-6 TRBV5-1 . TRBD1 CASSLTLDRGPGHSSGANVLTF TGCGCCAGCAGCTTGACTTTGGACAGGGGTCCTGGGCATTCCTCTGGGGCCAACGTCCTGACTTTC
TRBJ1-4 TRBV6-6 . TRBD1 CASSPRGTGENEKLFF TGTGCCAGCAGCCCTCGGGGGACAGGGGAAAACGAAAAACTGTTTTTT
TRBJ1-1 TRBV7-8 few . CASSFGRLMNTEAFF TGTGCCAGCAGCTTCGGCAGACTTATGAACACTGAAGCTTTCTTT
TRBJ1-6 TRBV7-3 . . CASSPGGAGNSPLHF TGTGCCAGCAGCCCGGGCGGGGCGGGGAATTCACCCCTCCACTTT
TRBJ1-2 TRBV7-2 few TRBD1 CASSSYGTGGQDYGYTF TGTGCCAGCAGCTCCTACGGGACAGGGGGACAAGACTATGGCTACACCTTC
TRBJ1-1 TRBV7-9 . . CASFGGAFKTEAFF TGTGCCAGCTTCGGGGGGGCGTTCAAGACTGAAGCTTTCTTT
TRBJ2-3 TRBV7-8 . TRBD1 CASSATGGRTDTQYF TGTGCCAGCAGCGCCACAGGGGGCCGCACAGATACGCAGTATTTT
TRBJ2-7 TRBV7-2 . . CASSLVGGPNSYEQYF TGTGCCAGCAGCTTAGTGGGGGGGCCAAACTCCTACGAGCAGTACTTC
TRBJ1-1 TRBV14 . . CASSWGGQGTEAFF TGTGCCAGCAGCTGGGGAGGCCAAGGGACTGAAGCTTTCTTT
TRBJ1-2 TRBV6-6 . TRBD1 CASSHTGDSYGYTF TGTGCCAGCAGTCACACCGGGGACAGCTATGGCTACACCTTC
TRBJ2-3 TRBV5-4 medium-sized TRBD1 CASRGGRSTDTQYF TGTGCCAGCAGAGGGGGCAGAAGCACAGATACGCAGTATTTT
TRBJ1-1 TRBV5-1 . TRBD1 CASSLGQGSLAFF TGCGCCAGCAGCTTGGGACAGGGATCGTTGGCTTTCTTT
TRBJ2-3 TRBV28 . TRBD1 CASTPLGTGELTQYF TGTGCCAGCACCCCCCTCGGGACAGGGGAACTTACGCAGTATTTT
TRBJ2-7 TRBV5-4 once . CASSFFDRPLEQYF TGTGCCAGCAGCTTTTTTGACAGGCCCCTCGAGCAGTACTTC
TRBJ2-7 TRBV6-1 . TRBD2 CASSRGGVAHEQYF TGTGCCAGCAGCCGGGGGGGGGTTGCCCACGAGCAGTACTTC
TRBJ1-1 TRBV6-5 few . CASRTPMNTEAFF TGTGCCAGCCGGACACCCATGAACACTGAAGCTTTCTTT
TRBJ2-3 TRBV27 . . CASSLFGGAGDTQYF TGTGCCAGCAGTTTATTTGGGGGCGCGGGAGATACGCAGTATTTT
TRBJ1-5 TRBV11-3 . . CASSPQALVGPQHF TGTGCCAGCAGCCCCCAAGCGCTCGTGGGGCCCCAGCATTTT
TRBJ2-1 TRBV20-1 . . CSARVGRGEFF TGCAGTGCTAGAGTGGGTAGGGGTGAGTTCTTC
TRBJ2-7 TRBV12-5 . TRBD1 CASGLGQGGAYEQYF TGTGCTAGTGGTTTGGGACAGGGTGGGGCCTACGAGCAGTACTTC
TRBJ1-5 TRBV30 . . CAWSRNRFRKGSNQPQHF TGTGCCTGGAGCCGTAACAGGTTCAGGAAGGGGAGCAATCAGCCCCAGCATTTT
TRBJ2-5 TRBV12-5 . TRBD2 CASGGGLAGYGKETQYF TGTGCTAGTGGTGGCGGACTAGCGGGGTACGGTAAAGAGACCCAGTACTTC
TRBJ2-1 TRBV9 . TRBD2 CASTTGGPENEQFF TGTGCCAGCACTACGGGGGGGCCTGAAAATGAGCAGTTCTTC
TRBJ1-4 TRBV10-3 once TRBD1 CATQGGGEKLFF TGTGCCACACAGGGGGGAGGGGAAAAACTGTTTTTT
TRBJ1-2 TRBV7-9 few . CASSSTRDGYTF TGTGCCAGCAGCTCAACCCGGGATGGCTACACCTTC
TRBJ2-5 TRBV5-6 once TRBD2 CASSLGRGGETQYF TGTGCCAGCAGCTTGGGACGCGGGGGGGAGACCCAGTACTTC
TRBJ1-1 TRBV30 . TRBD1 CAGQKQGDTEAFF TGTGCCGGACAAAAACAGGGGGACACTGAAGCTTTCTTT
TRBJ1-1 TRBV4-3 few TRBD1 CASSRGQGNTEAFF TGCGCCAGCAGCCGAGGACAGGGTAACACTGAAGCTTTCTTT
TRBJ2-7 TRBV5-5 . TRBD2 CASSLGLAGGSYEQYF TGTGCCAGCAGCTTGGGACTAGCGGGGGGTTCCTACGAGCAGTACTTC
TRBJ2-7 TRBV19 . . CASNSGSPNHEQYF TGTGCCAGTAACAGCGGGTCCCCCAACCACGAGCAGTACTTC
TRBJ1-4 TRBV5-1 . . CASRSEGSEKLFF TGCGCCAGCAGGTCGGAGGGGAGTGAAAAACTGTTTTTT
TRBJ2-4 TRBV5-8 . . CASSLEGGRLSIQYF TGTGCCAGCAGCTTGGAGGGGGGGCGGTTATCCATTCAGTACTTC
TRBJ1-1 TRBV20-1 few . CSLGGDTEAFF TGCAGCCTCGGGGGGGACACTGAAGCTTTCTTT
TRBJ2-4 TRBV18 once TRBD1 CASSPDRGRAYF TGTGCCAGCTCACCAGACAGGGGGCGAGCTTACTTC
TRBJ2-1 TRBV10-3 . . CATLSPSGFGNEQFF TGTGCCACCCTGAGTCCTAGTGGTTTTGGGAATGAGCAGTTCTTC
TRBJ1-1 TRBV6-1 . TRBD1 CASSLGTGGTEAFF TGTGCCAGCAGTTTGGGGACAGGGGGCACTGAAGCTTTCTTT
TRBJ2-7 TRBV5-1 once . CATRYAGSYEQYF TGCGCCACCCGTTACGCGGGATCCTACGAGCAGTACTTC
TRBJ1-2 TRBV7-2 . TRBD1 CASTFRGPLGYTF TGTGCCAGCACCTTCAGGGGGCCCCTAGGCTACACCTTC
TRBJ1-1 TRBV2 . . CASSVAGMGTEAFF TGTGCCAGCAGTGTGGCAGGGATGGGCACTGAAGCTTTCTTT
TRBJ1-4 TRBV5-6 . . CASRRGLPGEKLFF TGTGCCAGCAGGAGGGGACTGCCCGGGGAAAAACTGTTTTTT
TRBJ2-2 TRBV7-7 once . CASNWGNRLANTGELFF TGTGCTAGCAATTGGGGCAACAGGCTTGCAAACACCGGGGAGCTGTTTTTT
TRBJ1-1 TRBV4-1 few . CASSRASNRDTEAFF TGCGCCAGCAGCCGGGCGTCGAACAGGGACACTGAAGCTTTCTTT
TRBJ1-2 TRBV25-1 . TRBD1 CASSGTGMANYGYTF TGTGCCAGCAGCGGGACAGGGATGGCTAACTATGGCTACACCTTC
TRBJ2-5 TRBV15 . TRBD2 CATSRRLAGQLQETQYF TGTGCCACCAGCAGAAGACTAGCGGGGCAGCTCCAAGAGACCCAGTACTTC
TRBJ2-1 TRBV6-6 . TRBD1 CASSYGTGGYNEQFF TGTGCCAGCAGTTACGGGACAGGGGGATACAATGAGCAGTTCTTC
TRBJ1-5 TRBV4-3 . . CASSQETGGGYSNQPQHF TGCGCCAGCAGCCAAGAGACCGGGGGGGGTTATAGCAATCAGCCCCAGCATTTT
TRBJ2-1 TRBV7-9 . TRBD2 CASSLRTSGGDYNEQFF TGTGCCAGCAGCTTAAGAACTAGCGGGGGGGATTACAATGAGCAGTTCTTC
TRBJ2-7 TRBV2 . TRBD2 CASSETGLAGAYEQYF TGTGCCAGCAGTGAGACGGGGCTAGCGGGGGCCTACGAGCAGTACTTC
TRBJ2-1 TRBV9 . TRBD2 CASSLRTSGGLYNEQFF TGTGCCAGCAGCCTCAGGACTAGCGGGGGGCTATACAATGAGCAGTTCTTC
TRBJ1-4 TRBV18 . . CASSPRGFGGEKLFF TGTGCCAGCTCACCACGGGGCTTTGGGGGCGAAAAACTGTTTTTT
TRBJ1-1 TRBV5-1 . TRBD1 CASSLFSGQGRTEAFF TGCGCCAGCAGCTTGTTCTCCGGACAGGGAAGAACTGAAGCTTTCTTT
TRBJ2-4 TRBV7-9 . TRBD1 CASSPTGGSLAKNIQYF TGTGCCAGCAGCCCGACAGGGGGAAGCCTAGCCAAAAACATTCAGTACTTC
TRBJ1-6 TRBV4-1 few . CASSKTTHSPLHF TGCGCCAGCAGCAAGACTACCCATTCACCCCTCCACTTT
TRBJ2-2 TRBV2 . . CASNPSLNTGELFF TGTGCCAGCAATCCCAGTTTGAACACCGGGGAGCTGTTTTTT
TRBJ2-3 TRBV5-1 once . CASSSSTDTQYF TGCGCCAGCAGCTCAAGCACAGATACGCAGTATTTT
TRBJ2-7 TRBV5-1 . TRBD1 CASSSQDRGEQYF TGCGCCAGCAGCTCCCAGGACAGGGGCGAGCAGTACTTC